This T cell receptor beta chain was recorded in a study of graft-versus-host responses after intestinal transplantation. Study details: The whole recipient group had anti-thymocyte globulin induction followed by tacrolimus and steroids for roughly three years.

The protocol was immunoSEQ multiplex PCR, while the TCRdb copy is restricted to in-frame clones and leaves out a portion. The top ten hold 3% to 3.5% of the sample, which has over 100,000 clones, approximately 95% seen once. Concerning this clone: Antigen specificity is unknown.

In germline, CDR1 is MDHEN, CDR2 SYDVKM. The CDR3 contains 13 residues. Study results and caveats: Early post-transplant falls in HvG clones accompanied the peak levels of circulating GvH clones.

Source: unstimulated CD8+ T cells sorted from spleen or lymph node cells, taken before intestinal transplant. The chain uses TRBV28 and TRBJ2-5; D call uncertain. The J call is doubtful: the DNA matches TRBJ2-7 better. The TCR was taken from a human donor who received an intestinal transplant. CDR3 sequence (DNA): TGTGCCAGCAGTTTAGGCAGACCCTACGAGCAGTACTTC. This sequence encodes CASSLGRPYEQYF.